This T cell receptor beta chain comes out of a study of T cells in Graves' hyperthyroidism and ophthalmopathy. Diagnosing involved the use of clinical symptoms, serum thyroxine and TRAb, thyroid ultrasound and orbital computed tomography. Each 10 ml fresh peripheral blood draw supplied the PBMCs. Per germline, CDR1 KGHDR and CDR2 SFDVKD. J gave up 3 bases and V 3 bases, and 4 bases lay outside the gene matches. CDR3 length equals 15 residues. Study-wide points: Among thyroid clonotypes expanded above 0.001, most also appeared in blood.

The TCR beta CDR3 regions underwent amplification using RNA transcripts as the source. When the TCR CDR3 underwent first-round RT-PCR, the HTBI primer set was used. TCRdb used MiXCR to reprocess the multiplex PCR reads, holding one entry per CDR3 protein. Of 600,000 or so distinct CDR3 sequences listed, around 15% are singletons. Concerning this clonotype: Antigen unknown.

The V gene is TRBV24-1, the J gene TRBJ2-1; 7 bases are a match to TRBD2. Sample: blood. The TCR sequence derives from a woman aged 45-60 years with Graves' ophthalmopathy. CDR3 coding DNA: TGTGCCACCAGTGATCTAGCGGATCTCTACAATGAGCAGTTCTTC. Its translation: CATSDLADLYNEQFF.